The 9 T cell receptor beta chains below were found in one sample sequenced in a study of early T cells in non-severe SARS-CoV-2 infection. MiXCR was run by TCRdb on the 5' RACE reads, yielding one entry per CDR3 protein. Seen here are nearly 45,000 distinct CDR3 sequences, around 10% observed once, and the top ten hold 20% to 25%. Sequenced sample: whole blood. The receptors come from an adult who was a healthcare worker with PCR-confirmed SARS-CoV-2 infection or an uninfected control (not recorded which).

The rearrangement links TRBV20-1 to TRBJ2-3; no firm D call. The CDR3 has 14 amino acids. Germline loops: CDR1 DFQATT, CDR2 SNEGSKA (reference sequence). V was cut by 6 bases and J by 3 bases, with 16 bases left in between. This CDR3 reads CSASEDSSTDTQYF. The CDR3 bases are TGCAGTGCATCAGAAGACTCTTCGACAGATACGCAGTATTTT.

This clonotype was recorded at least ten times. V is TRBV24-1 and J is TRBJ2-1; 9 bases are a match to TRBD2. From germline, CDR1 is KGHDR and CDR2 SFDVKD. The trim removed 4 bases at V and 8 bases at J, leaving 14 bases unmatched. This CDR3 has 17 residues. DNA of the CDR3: TGTGCCACCAGTGACCCGACTAGCGGAGTCGTGTGGGATGAGCAGTTCTTC. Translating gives CATSDPTSGVVWDEQFF.

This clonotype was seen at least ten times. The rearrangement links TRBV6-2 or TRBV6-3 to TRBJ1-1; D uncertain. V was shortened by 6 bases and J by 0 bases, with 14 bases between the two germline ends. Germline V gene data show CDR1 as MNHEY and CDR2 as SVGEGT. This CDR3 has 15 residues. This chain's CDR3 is CASSQWGGVNTEAFF. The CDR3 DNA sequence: TGTGCCAGCAGCCAGTGGGGAGGAGTGAACACTGAAGCTTTCTTT.

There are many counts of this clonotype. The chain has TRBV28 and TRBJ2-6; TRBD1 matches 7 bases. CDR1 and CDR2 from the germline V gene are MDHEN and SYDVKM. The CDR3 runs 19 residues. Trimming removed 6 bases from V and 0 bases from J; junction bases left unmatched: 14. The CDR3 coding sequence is TGTGCCAGCAGACCCCTCACAGGGGCGCAAAACTCTGGGGCCAACGTCCTGACTTTC. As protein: CASRPLTGAQNSGANVLTF. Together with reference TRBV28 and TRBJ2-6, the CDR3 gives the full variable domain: DVKVTQSSRYLVKRTGEKVFLECVQDMDHENMFWYRQDPGLGLRLIYFSYDVKMKEKGDIPEGYSVSREKKERFSLILESASTNQTSMYLCASRPLTGAQNSGANVLTFGAGSRLTVL.

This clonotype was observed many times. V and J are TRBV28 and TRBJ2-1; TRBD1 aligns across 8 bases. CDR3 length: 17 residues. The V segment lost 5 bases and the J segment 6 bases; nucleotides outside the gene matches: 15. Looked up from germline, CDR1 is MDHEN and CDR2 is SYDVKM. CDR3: CASSGGQGMRFGNEQFF. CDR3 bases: TGTGCCAGCAGTGGAGGACAGGGTATGAGGTTTGGCAATGAGCAGTTCTTC.

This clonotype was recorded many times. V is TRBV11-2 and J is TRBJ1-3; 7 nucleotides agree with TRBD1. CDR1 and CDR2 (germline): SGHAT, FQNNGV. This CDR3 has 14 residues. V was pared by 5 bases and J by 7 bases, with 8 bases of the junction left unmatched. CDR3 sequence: CASSPADRQNTIYF. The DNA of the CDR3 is TGTGCCAGCAGCCCAGCGGACAGGCAGAACACCATATATTTT.

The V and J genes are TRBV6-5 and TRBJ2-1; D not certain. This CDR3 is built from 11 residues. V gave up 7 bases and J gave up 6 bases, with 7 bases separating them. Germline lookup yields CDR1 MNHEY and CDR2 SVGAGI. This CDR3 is CASTLGNEQFF. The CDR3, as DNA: TGTGCCAGCACCCTGGGCAATGAGCAGTTCTTC.

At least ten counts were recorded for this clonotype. The CDR3 DNA reads TGTGCCAGCACCCCCCGTGCGGGATCTAGCACAGATACGCAGTATTTT. Protein sequence: CASTPRAGSSTDTQYF. The chain is built from TRBV6-1 and TRBJ2-3; a weak D match, TRBD2 (6 bases). The germline gives CDR1 MNHNS, CDR2 SASEGT. Trimming left V 7 bases short and J 0 bases short, with 17 bases between. This CDR3 is built from 16 residues.

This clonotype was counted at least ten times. CDR3 region: CASSEVWGNYNEQFF. CDR3 sequence (DNA): TGTGCCAGCAGTGAAGTTTGGGGAAACTACAATGAGCAGTTCTTC. The J gene is TRBJ2-1, the V gene TRBV6-1; D is unresolved. The CDR3 sequence is 15 residues long. Germline-derived CDR1 and CDR2 are MNHNS and SASEGT. The germline V and J ends were trimmed by 1 base and 3 bases, with 10 bases remaining between them.